This T cell receptor beta chain was observed in a study of molecular identifiers for immune sequencing clone quantification. General study results and limits: Clones that exceeded 20 RNA copies held over 98% of effector molecules, yet under 1% in naive cells.

TCRdb independently ran MiXCR on the PCR reads; one entry per CDR3 protein. Seen here are around 470,000 distinct CDR3 sequences, over 20% observed once, and the top ten hold 0.84%. This clonotype has more than one count but fewer than ten. The antigen remains unidentified. The CDR3 runs 15 residues. Trimming removed 0 bases from V and 4 bases from J, with 10 bases in between. CDR1 and CDR2 from the germline V gene are SGHNT and YYREEE (reference sequence). The source of this sequence is a human donor in good health. Some libraries in this study had Jurkat cell RNA spiked in. This sequence joins TRBV5-4 and TRBJ1-4, with D unresolved. Specimen: naive CD8+ T cells from blood, with Jurkat cell RNA spiked in. Sample subset: FACS-sorted CD8+CD4-CCR7+CD45RA+ naive T cells. The DNA for the CDR3 is TGTGCCAGCAGCTTGGGTTACAAGGGTAATGAAAAACTGTTTTTT. Translated, it gives CASSLGYKGNEKLFF.